The rows below give T cell receptor beta chains drawn from one sample of a study of T cell repertoires in cytomegalovirus infection. TCRdb itself ran the reads through MiXCR, one entry per CDR3 protein. The table lists roughly 180,000 distinct CDR3 sequences, approximately 28% of them singletons. Sequencing input: PBMCs. Source of these receptors: a human donor in good health (CMV status not recorded). Some clones in this sample may be carry-over from other donors' samples. CDR3s include the opening cysteine and the closing phenylalanine or tryptophan. D genes are given only for firm matches. A row's size may be missing; if present it is once, few, many or a size class.

D,size,J,V,DNA,CDR3
NA,few,TRBJ2-7,TRBV29-1,TGCACCCGGCTTAGCTCCTACGAGCAGTACTTC,CTRLSSYEQYF
NA,NA,TRBJ2-5,TRBV2,TGTGCCAGCAGTTCCGGGACCGGTCCGGAGACCCAGTACTTC,CASSSGTGPETQYF
TRBD1,few,TRBJ2-7,TRBV7-3,TGTGCCAGCAGCCGGGGACAGGGGAGAGGCGAGCAGTACTTC,CASSRGQGRGEQYF
NA,NA,TRBJ2-7,TRBV20-1,TGCAGTGCTATGACGTACGAAACCCCCTACGAGCAGTACTTC,CSAMTYETPYEQYF
TRBD2,many,TRBJ2-3,TRBV12-3/TRBV12-4,TGTGCCAGCAGTTTCGGCGGGAGAGGAGTCACAGATACGCAGTATTTT,CASSFGGRGVTDTQYF
NA,NA,TRBJ1-5,TRBV20-1,TGCAGTGCTAGCCCTGGGGAGGGAAATCAGCCCCAGCATTTT,CSASPGEGNQPQHF
NA,few,TRBJ2-7,TRBV7-2,TGTGCCAGCAGCTCCACATCCTACGAGCAGTACTTC,CASSSTSYEQYF
TRBD1,NA,TRBJ2-1,TRBV3-1,TGTGCCAGCAGCCAAGGGTTGACAGGGGTGCAAGGAAATGAGCAGTTCTTC,CASSQGLTGVQGNEQFF
NA,many,TRBJ2-5,TRBV7-2,TGTGCCAGCAGCTTAGATGGGACCGCCTCAGAGACCCAGTACTTC,CASSLDGTASETQYF
TRBD2,few,TRBJ2-1,TRBV12-3/TRBV12-4,TGTGCCAGCAGTTTTGAGCGGGGGGGCTATGAGCAGTTCTTC,CASSFERGGYEQFF
NA,once,TRBJ2-3,TRBV12-3/TRBV12-4,TGTGCCAGTCTAAGAGGGGGTCGCACAGATACGCAGTATTTT,CASLRGGRTDTQYF
NA,many,TRBJ2-7,TRBV7-2,TGTGCCAGCAGCTCTAGTGGGGGAGAAGAGGTCAACGAGCAGTACTTC,CASSSSGGEEVNEQYF
NA,NA,TRBJ2-5,TRBV19,TGTGCCAGTAGTCTCCTGGGAAAGACCCAGTACTTC,CASSLLGKTQYF
TRBD1,NA,TRBJ2-7,TRBV7-2,TGTGCCAGCAGTTACCTGGGACAGTCCTACGTGCAGTACTTC,CASSYLGQSYVQYF
NA,few,TRBJ2-4,TRBV19,TGTGCCAGTAGTATAGAGGGATCGGCGGACATTCAGTACTTC,CASSIEGSADIQYF
NA,many,TRBJ1-1,TRBV7-6,TGTGCCAGCAGCACCCCCGGGTTGGACACTGAAGCTTTCTTT,CASSTPGLDTEAFF
NA,NA,TRBJ2-3,TRBV4-3,TGCGCCAGCAGCCAAGATTGGGCGGAAGACACAGATACGCAGTATTTT,CASSQDWAEDTDTQYF
NA,NA,TRBJ2-1,TRBV7-3,TGTGCCAGCAGCGCCGACCCCGTGAATGAGCAGTTCTTC,CASSADPVNEQFF
TRBD1,few,TRBJ1-5,TRBV6-5,TGTGCCAGCAGACCCGGACAGGGGGGGACGCCCCAGCATTTT,CASRPGQGGTPQHF
TRBD1,NA,TRBJ1-1,TRBV27,TGTGCCAGCACTCGGGACAGGGGGCACGCTGAAGCTTTCTTT,CASTRDRGHAEAFF
NA,few,TRBJ2-7,TRBV2,TGTGCCAGCCAGATAGGGTTGGACTACGAGCAGTACTTC,CASQIGLDYEQYF
NA,NA,TRBJ2-3,TRBV19,TGTGCCAGTAGTACCAGGCCGAGCACAGATACGCAGTATTTT,CASSTRPSTDTQYF
NA,many,TRBJ2-7,TRBV5-4,TGTGCCAGCAGCTTGAGGGGGGGAGGCTCCTACGAGCAGTACTTC,CASSLRGGGSYEQYF
NA,NA,TRBJ1-3,TRBV6-2/TRBV6-3,TGTGCCAGCAGTCCACAGACGGCCTCCTCTGGAAACACCATATATTTT,CASSPQTASSGNTIYF
TRBD2,few,TRBJ2-1,TRBV7-9,TGTGCCAGCAGCTATCAGCGGGGGGGAAGGAATGAGCAGTTCTTC,CASSYQRGGRNEQFF
TRBD1,NA,TRBJ1-2,TRBV10-3,TGTGCCATCAGTGAGTCGAGAGGGGACAGGAGGAACTATGGCTACACCTTC,CAISESRGDRRNYGYTF
NA,few,TRBJ1-1,TRBV4-1,TGCGCCAGCAGCGGAAAGGTCAACGCTCTGAACACTGAAGCTTTCTTT,CASSGKVNALNTEAFF
TRBD2,many,TRBJ2-7,TRBV7-8,TGTGCCAGCAGCCCTCCCCTCCGACTAGCGGGGGGTAAATACGAGCAGTACTTC,CASSPPLRLAGGKYEQYF
NA,few,TRBJ2-5,TRBV11-2,TGTGCCAGCAGCGAATTAGCGGCACCCCAAGAGACCCAGTACTTC,CASSELAAPQETQYF
TRBD1,NA,TRBJ1-4,TRBV7-6,TGTGCCAGCAGCCAGGACAGGCGGAATGAAAAACTGTTTTTT,CASSQDRRNEKLFF
NA,once,TRBJ1-1,TRBV15,TGTGCCACCAGCATCAAAGCAGGGACCGAAGCTTTCTTT,CATSIKAGTEAFF
TRBD2,few,TRBJ2-5,TRBV12-3/TRBV12-4,TGTGCCAGCACCGAGGGACTAGCGGACCTCCCCGAGACCCAGTACTTC,CASTEGLADLPETQYF
NA,many,TRBJ1-1,TRBV6-1,TGTGCCAGCAGACGGCGCCGGGACGGCGCTGAAGCTTTCTTT,CASRRRRDGAEAFF
TRBD2,NA,TRBJ2-1,TRBV6-5,TGTGCCAGCAGTTACACCCTAGCGGGGGGTAACTACAATGAGCAGTTCTTC,CASSYTLAGGNYNEQFF
TRBD1,NA,TRBJ2-7,TRBV12-3/TRBV12-4,TGTGCCAGCACGCCGGGACAGTCCTACGAGCAGTACTTC,CASTPGQSYEQYF
TRBD1,NA,TRBJ1-6,TRBV5-5,TGTGCCAGCAGCACCCGGGACAGCACATATTCACCCCTCCACTTT,CASSTRDSTYSPLHF
TRBD1,NA,TRBJ2-3,TRBV29-1,TGCAGCGTTGATGGGACAGAGGAAGATACGCAGTATTTT,CSVDGTEEDTQYF
NA,few,TRBJ1-3,TRBV7-2,TGTGCCAGCAGCTTAGTGGGGGCCGATAAAAACACCATATATTTT,CASSLVGADKNTIYF
NA,few,TRBJ1-2,TRBV10-3,TGTGCCATCAGCAACGACAGGGGCTACACCTTC,CAISNDRGYTF
NA,NA,TRBJ1-4,TRBV7-6,TGTGCCAGCAGCTTAGCGGCTGGTGGGGAAAAACTGTTTTTT,CASSLAAGGEKLFF
NA,few,TRBJ1-1,TRBV5-6,TGTGCCAGCAGCTTGAGCCCTTCCACTGAAGCTTTCTTT,CASSLSPSTEAFF
TRBD1,NA,TRBJ1-6,TRBV12-5,TGTGCTAGTGGTTTGGGGACAGGGGGTAATTCACCCCTCCACTTT,CASGLGTGGNSPLHF
NA,NA,TRBJ2-2,TRBV7-8,TGTGCCAGCAGCCCTGCCGGTACGGGGACCGGGGAGCTGTTTTTT,CASSPAGTGTGELFF
NA,NA,TRBJ1-2,TRBV6-1,TGTGCCAGCAGTAGGACAGCTCGAAACTATGGCTACACCTTC,CASSRTARNYGYTF
NA,NA,TRBJ2-2,TRBV2,TGTGCCAGCAGTGAAGAATCAGCGGTATCGCTGTTTTTT,CASSEESAVSLFF
NA,NA,TRBJ2-1,TRBV11-2,TGTGCCAGCAGCTATACAGAAACGAAGCAGTTCTTC,CASSYTETKQFF
NA,few,TRBJ1-1,TRBV6-5,TGTGCCAGCAGTTACTCTCTGGGTGGGAACACTGAAGCTTTCTTT,CASSYSLGGNTEAFF
NA,few,TRBJ2-2,TRBV12-3/TRBV12-4,TGTGCCAGCAGCTGGACAGCCAGCTACACCGGGGAGCTGTTTTTT,CASSWTASYTGELFF
NA,few,TRBJ1-2,TRBV7-9,TGTGCCAGCAGCTTAGTAATGGGCTACACCTTC,CASSLVMGYTF